The 16 T cell receptor beta chains reported below all come from one sample, sequenced in a study of blood T cell repertoires in COVID-19. Produced via immunoSEQ multiplex PCR; TCRdb's table is partial and in-frame only. This table holds some 150,000 clones, 84% found once. Sequenced: PBMCs or T cells enriched from blood (not recorded which). The receptors here all came from a woman aged 50 to 60 who had been exposed to COVID-19.

The chain couples TRBV9 to TRBJ2-3, with 11 positions matching TRBD2. In germline, CDR1 is SGDLS, CDR2 YYNGEE. J gave up 6 bases and V 3 bases, and 0 bases lay outside the gene matches. This CDR3 comprises 13 residues. The CDR3 DNA sequence: TGTGCCAGCAGCGGACTAGCGGGGGATACGCAGTATTTT. Residues: CASSGLAGDTQYF.

CDR3 in amino acids: CASSPVRDRVMAYF. Here the CDR3 DNA reads TGTGCCAGCAGCCCAGTACGAGACAGGGTTATGGCGTATTTT. V is TRBV6-5 and J is TRBJ2-3, with TRBD1 matching 7 bases. CDR1 and CDR2 (germline): MNHEY, SVGAGI. The V gene end was trimmed by 6 bases and the J gene end by 14 bases; junction bases not matched to a gene: 17. The CDR3 contains 14 residues.

The chain's CDR3 is CASSQDALAGAYEQYF. The DNA for the CDR3 is TGTGCCAGCAGCCAAGATGCACTAGCGGGAGCGTACGAGCAGTACTTC. This chain uses TRBV4-2 with TRBJ2-7, with 11 bases identical to TRBD2. In germline, CDR1 is LGHNA, CDR2 YNFKEQ. The V and J ends lost 0 bases and 4 bases, in that order; junction bases with no gene match: 5. The CDR3 loop spans 16 amino acids.

This chain joins TRBV6-4 and TRBJ2-2; 10 nucleotides match TRBD2. The CDR3 runs to 16 residues. Germline V gene lookup returns CDR1 MRHNA and CDR2 SNTAGT. V was pared by 4 bases and J by 0 bases, with 2 bases of the junction left unmatched. CDR3 amino acids: CASSATSGANTGELFF. For the CDR3, the DNA is TGTGCCAGCAGTGCAACTAGCGGGGCGAACACCGGGGAGCTGTTTTTT.

The chain uses TRBV7-2 and TRBJ2-7; D possibly corresponds to TRBD1 (5 bases). Trimming cost V 0 bases and J 0 bases, with 9 bases left between them. This CDR3 spans 15 amino acids. The germline CDR1 and CDR2 sequences are SGHTA and FQGNSA. CDR3 amino acids: CASSLAPGLSYEQYF. CDR3 DNA sequence: TGTGCCAGCAGCTTAGCGCCAGGGCTCTCCTACGAGCAGTACTTC.

The chain is built from TRBV5-5 and TRBJ2-7; D is possibly TRBD1 (6 bases). V was pared by 7 bases and J by 0 bases, with 11 bases between. There are 13 residues in the CDR3. Per the germline V gene, CDR1 is SGHKS and CDR2 is YYEKEE (reference sequence). The CDR3 sequence: CASGVGASYEQYF. The CDR3 coding sequence is TGTGCCAGCGGAGTGGGGGCCTCCTACGAGCAGTACTTC.

J is TRBJ2-4 and V is TRBV7-8; 9 nucleotides agree with TRBD1. This CDR3 spans 14 amino acids. J was trimmed by 6 bases and V by 3 bases; bases with no gene match: 3. Per germline, CDR1 SGHVS and CDR2 FQNEAQ. The DNA for the CDR3 is TGTGCCAGCAGCTTGGGGACAGGGACAAACATTCAGTACTTC. Translation: CASSLGTGTNIQYF.

The chain recombines TRBV18 with TRBJ1-1, with D possibly matching TRBD1 (6 bases). This CDR3 is built from 16 residues. Deletions cut 0 bases from V and 2 bases from J, with 13 bases between. In germline, CDR1 is KGHSH, CDR2 LQKENI. Here the CDR3 DNA reads TGTGCCAGCTCACCACCGCTTTTAGGGGGAAACACTGAAGCTTTCTTT. Translation gives CASSPPLLGGNTEAFF.

The chain has TRBV5-1 and TRBJ1-1; D is unresolved. This CDR3 region has 14 residues. Trimming took off 1 base at V and 0 bases at J, with 7 bases between the two ends. The germline V gene encodes CDR1 SGHRS and CDR2 YFSETQ. CDR3 sequence: CASSLTGLNTEAFF. CDR3 coding DNA: TGCGCCAGCAGCTTGACCGGTCTGAACACTGAAGCTTTCTTT.

The chain employs TRBV5-4 and TRBJ2-3; TRBD2 matches 10 bases. Germline CDR1 and CDR2: SGHNT and YYREEE (reference sequence). J gave up 3 bases and V 3 bases, and 4 bases lay outside the gene matches. CDR3 length: 15 amino acids. CDR3 sequence (DNA): TGTGCCAGCAGCTCAGCGGGAGGGCGGACAGATACGCAGTATTTT. As protein: CASSSAGGRTDTQYF.

This chain joins TRBV15 and TRBJ2-3; 8 bases map to TRBD2. CDR1 and CDR2 (germline): LNHNV, YYDKDF (reference sequence). Trimming at V came to 1 base and at J to 2 bases, leaving 8 bases not matched to a gene. The CDR3 extends over 17 amino acids. CDR3 coding DNA: TGTGCCACCAGCAGAGGGGCGAGCGGGGGCTTCACAGATACGCAGTATTTT. This translates into CATSRGASGGFTDTQYF.

V and J are TRBV6-2 or TRBV6-3 and TRBJ2-1; 12 bases are a match to TRBD2. The CDR3 contains 15 residues. CDR1 is MNHEY, CDR2 SVGEGT, per germline. J lost 8 bases, V lost 6 bases, and 8 bases had no gene match. CDR3 nucleotide sequence: TGTGCCAGCAGCGATCTAGCGGGGGGGCATCATGAGCAGTTCTTC. This encodes CASSDLAGGHHEQFF.

This clone appeared a single time. The rearrangement links TRBV6-4 to TRBJ2-2, with TRBD1 identical over 9 bases. The CDR3 runs 17 residues. The ends lost 8 bases at V and 5 bases at J; junction bases unmatched: 15. CDR1 is MRHNA and CDR2 is SNTAGT in the germline V gene. The CDR3 reads CASALSGTGWLTGELFF. The CDR3 DNA is TGTGCCAGCGCCCTTTCCGGGACAGGGTGGTTAACCGGGGAGCTGTTTTTT.

The CDR3 is CASSPGTSGIRDTQYF. Written as DNA, the CDR3 is TGTGCCAGCAGCCCAGGGACTAGCGGGATTCGAGATACGCAGTATTTT. This chain joins TRBV5-4 and TRBJ2-3; 13 bases map to TRBD2. Looked up from germline, CDR1 is SGHNT and CDR2 is YYREEE (reference sequence). V gave up 4 bases and J gave up 5 bases; unmatched junction bases: 7. The CDR3 covers 16 residues.

V is TRBV10-1 and J is TRBJ2-3; 7 bases are shared with TRBD1. V shed 6 bases, J shed 6 bases, and the junction held 6 bases outside the gene matches. CDR1 and CDR2 (germline): WNHNN, SYGVQD (reference sequence). The CDR3 is 13 amino acids. The CDR3: CASRKDRADTQYF. CDR3 nucleotide sequence: TGCGCCAGCAGAAAAGACAGGGCGGATACGCAGTATTTT.

The chain is built from TRBV13 and TRBJ2-2; 8 bases align to TRBD2. The CDR3 runs to 17 residues. Germline V gene data show CDR1 as PRHDT and CDR2 as FYEKMQ (reference sequence). V lost 3 bases and J lost 0; bases outside the gene matches: 6. The CDR3 DNA sequence: TGTGCCAGCAGCTTCGGCGCGGGAGGCGCGAACACCGGGGAGCTGTTTTTT. It translates to CASSFGAGGANTGELFF.